Listed here are 20 T cell receptor beta chains from one sample, sequenced in a study of T cells expressing NK-cell markers. TCRdb re-called the 5' RACE reads, yielding one record per CDR3 amino acid sequence without DNA. The sample has 300,000 to 500,000 distinct CDR3 sequences. The specimen was blood T cells: a sorted CD56 or NKG2C T cell subset, CD4+ or CD8+ T cells, or bulk PBMC T cells (not recorded which). Every receptor here comes from a woman aged 50 to 60 in good health.

The chain couples TRBV24-1 to TRBJ2-3. The CDR3 loop spans 15 amino acids. CDR1 and CDR2 (germline): KGHDR, SFDVKD. This chain's CDR3 is CATSDSGWDEDTQYF.

The chain has TRBV20-1 and TRBJ1-5. This CDR3 is built from 14 residues. The V gene's germline CDR1 is DFQATT and CDR2 SNEGSKA (reference sequence). The CDR3 region is CSASMQSADQPQHF.

The chain has TRBV20-1 and TRBJ2-7; TCRdb's assignment of TRBD2 cannot be checked, as there is no DNA. The CDR3 runs to 17 residues. In germline, CDR1 is DFQATT, CDR2 SNEGSKA (reference sequence). CDR3 in amino acids: CSARAPAGGIGPYEQYF.

The gene calls are TRBV9 and TRBJ2-3. CDR1 is SGDLS, CDR2 YYNGEE, per germline. This CDR3 has 14 residues. The CDR3 spells CASSVGSTTDTQYF.

This chain joins TRBV9 and TRBJ2-2; TCRdb reports TRBD2, a call that lacks DNA to check it against. Per germline, CDR1 SGDLS and CDR2 YYNGEE. The CDR3 spans 16 residues. CDR3: CASSVGDSLNTGELFF.

This chain connects TRBV12-3 or TRBV12-4 to TRBJ1-1; TCRdb's D gene call, TRBD1, goes unchecked for lack of DNA. The CDR3 has 15 residues. CDR3 sequence: CASSPGQGAIGEAFF.

The chain combines TRBV2 with TRBJ2-5; with no DNA, the TCRdb D assignment of TRBD1 cannot be verified. The germline V gene has CDR1 SNHLY and CDR2 FYNNEI. This CDR3 spans 11 amino acids. The CDR3 loop reads CASDREETQYF. The whole variable domain, remainder taken from reference TRBV2 and TRBJ2-5, is EPEVTQTPSHQVTQMGQEVILRCVPISNHLYFYWYRQILGQKVEFLVSFYNNEISEKSEIFDDQFSVERPDGSNFTLKIRSTKLEDSAMYFCASDREETQYFGPGTRLLVL.

This chain joins TRBV30 and TRBJ2-2; the D call from TCRdb, TRBD1, cannot be confirmed without DNA. The CDR3 consists of 13 residues. The germline V gene has CDR1 GTSNPN and CDR2 SVGIG (reference sequence). Here the CDR3 reads CAWFKGRIGELFF.

This chain links TRBV11-3 with TRBJ2-1; there is no DNA to check the TCRdb D call of TRBD1. The germline V gene has CDR1 SGHNT and CDR2 YENEEA. The CDR3 is made up of 14 amino acids. CDR3 residues: CASSLVGQGEEQFF.

The genes are TRBV5-1 and TRBJ2-7; without DNA, the TCRdb call of TRBD1 cannot be checked. CDR1 is SGHRS, CDR2 YFSETQ, per germline. The CDR3 loop spans 13 amino acids. This CDR3 is CASSLELGAQQYF.

V is TRBV29-1 and J is TRBJ1-5; TCRdb's D call, TRBD1, is unchecked because there is no DNA. There are 13 residues in the CDR3. Germline CDR1 SQVTM, CDR2 ANQGSEA. The CDR3 region is CSVEDYPGAPQHF.

V and J are TRBV11-3 and TRBJ2-7; lacking DNA, the TRBD2 call made by TCRdb goes unchecked. In germline, CDR1 is SGHNT, CDR2 YENEEA. The CDR3 sequence is 15 residues long. The CDR3 loop reads CASSLGGSASYEQYF.

CDR3 protein: CASSESRLFGYTF. The chain employs TRBV10-1 and TRBJ1-2. The CDR3 extends over 13 amino acids. Germline lookup yields CDR1 WNHNN and CDR2 SYGVQD (reference sequence).

The chain links TRBV20-1 to TRBJ2-5; TCRdb calls TRBD2, which cannot be checked without DNA. This CDR3 region has 15 residues. Germline CDR1 reads DFQATT; CDR2 reads SNEGSKA (reference sequence). This CDR3 is CSASHGGSGMVTQYF.

The V call is TRBV11-3, the J call TRBJ2-4; checking the TCRdb D call of TRBD1 is not possible without DNA. The CDR3 is made up of 17 amino acids. From germline, CDR1 is SGHNT and CDR2 YENEEA. CDR3 residues: CASSLVGLRGSKNIQYF. Supplemented by reference TRBV11-3 and TRBJ2-4, the full variable domain reads EAGVVQSPRYKIIEKKQPVAFWCNPISGHNTLYWYLQNLGQGPELLIRYENEEAVDDSQLPKDRFSAERLKGVDSTLKIQPAELGDSAVYLCASSLVGLRGSKNIQYFGAGTRLSVL.

The chain's CDR3 is CAISESGLGTYNEQFF. The rearrangement joins TRBV10-3 to TRBJ2-1; TCRdb names TRBD2, which stays unverified in the absence of DNA. The CDR3 has 16 amino acids. Germline V gene lookup returns CDR1 ENHRY and CDR2 SYGVKD.

The V call is TRBV7-2, the J call TRBJ1-5; TCRdb outputs TRBD1, but without DNA this stays unchecked. This CDR3 has 15 amino acids. CDR1 and CDR2 from the germline V gene are SGHTA and FQGNSA. This chain's CDR3 is CASSSRDISNQPQHF.

This rearrangement joins TRBV5-6 to TRBJ1-2. The CDR3 has 12 amino acids. CDR1 SGHDT and CDR2 YYEEEE come from the germline V gene. CDR3 residues: CASSLAGDGYTF. Combining the CDR3 with reference TRBV5-6 and TRBJ1-2 gives the whole variable domain DAGVTQSPTHLIKTRGQQVTLRCSPKSGHDTVSWYQQALGQGPQFIFQYYEEEERQRGNFPDRFSGHQFPNYSSELNVNALLLGDSALYLCASSLAGDGYTFGSGTRLTVV.

V usage is TRBV29-1 and J usage is TRBJ2-6. The germline CDR1 and CDR2 sequences are SQVTM and ANQGSEA. The CDR3 is 12 amino acids. The CDR3 region is CSVTGGANVLTF.

J is TRBJ1-2 and V is TRBV20-1. Looked up from germline, CDR1 is DFQATT and CDR2 is SNEGSKA (reference sequence). The CDR3 contains 13 residues. CDR3 sequence: CSARGGGGDGYTF.